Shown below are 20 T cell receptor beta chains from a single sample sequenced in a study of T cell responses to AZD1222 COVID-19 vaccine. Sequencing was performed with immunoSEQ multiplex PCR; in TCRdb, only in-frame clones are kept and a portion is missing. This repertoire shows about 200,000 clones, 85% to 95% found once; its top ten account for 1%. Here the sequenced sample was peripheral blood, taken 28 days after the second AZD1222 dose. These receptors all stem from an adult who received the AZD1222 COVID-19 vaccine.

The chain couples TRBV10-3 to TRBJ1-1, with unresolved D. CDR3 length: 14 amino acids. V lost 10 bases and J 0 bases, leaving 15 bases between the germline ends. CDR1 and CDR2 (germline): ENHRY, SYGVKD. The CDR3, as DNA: TGTGCCACGTGGGCAGATTTCATGAACACTGAAGCTTTCTTT. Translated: CATWADFMNTEAFF.

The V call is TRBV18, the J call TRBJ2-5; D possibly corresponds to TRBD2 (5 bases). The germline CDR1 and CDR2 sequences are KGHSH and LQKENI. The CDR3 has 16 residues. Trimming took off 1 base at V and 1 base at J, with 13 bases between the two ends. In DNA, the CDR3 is TGTGCCAGCTCACCACTCAGCGGACGCACCCAAGAGACCCAGTACTTC. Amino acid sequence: CASSPLSGRTQETQYF.

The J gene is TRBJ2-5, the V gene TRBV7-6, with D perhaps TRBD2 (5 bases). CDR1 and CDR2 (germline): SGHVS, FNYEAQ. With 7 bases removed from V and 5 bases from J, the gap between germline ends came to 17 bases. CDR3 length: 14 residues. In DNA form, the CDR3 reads TGTGCCAGCATTCGAGAGTTGTGGGAGGAGACCCAGTACTTC. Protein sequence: CASIRELWEETQYF.

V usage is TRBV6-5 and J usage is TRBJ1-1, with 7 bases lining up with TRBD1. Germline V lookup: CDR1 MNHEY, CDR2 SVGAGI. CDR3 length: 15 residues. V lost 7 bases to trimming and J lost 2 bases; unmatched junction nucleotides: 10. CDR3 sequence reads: CASTRTRGRNTEAFF. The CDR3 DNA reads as TGTGCCAGCACCCGAACGAGGGGGCGCAACACTGAAGCTTTCTTT.

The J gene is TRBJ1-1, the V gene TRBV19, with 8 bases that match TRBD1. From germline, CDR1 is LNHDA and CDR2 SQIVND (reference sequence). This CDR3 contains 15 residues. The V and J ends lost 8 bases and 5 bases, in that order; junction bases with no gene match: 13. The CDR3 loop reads CASSARPRGRTEAFF. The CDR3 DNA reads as TGTGCCAGTTCTGCTAGGCCCAGGGGGCGGACTGAAGCTTTCTTT.

The DNA for the CDR3 is TGTGCCAGCAGCCACGAGGACAGGGGGTATTTCGATGAGCAGTTCTTC. Residues: CASSHEDRGYFDEQFF. The chain uses TRBV3-1 (or the pseudogene TRBV3-2) and TRBJ2-1; 10 bases line up with TRBD1. Germline V gene sequence: CDR1 LGHDT, CDR2 YNNKEL (reference sequence). J lost 8 bases, V lost 3 bases, and 10 bases had no gene match. The CDR3 contains 16 residues.

CDR3 residues: CASSPQGDYGYTF. CDR3 in DNA: TGTGCCAGCAGTCCCCAGGGGGACTATGGCTACACCTTC. This rearrangement joins TRBV12-3 or TRBV12-4 to TRBJ1-2; 7 nucleotides agree with TRBD1. V trimming: 5 bases; J trimming: 3 bases; junction bases outside the gene matches: 3. The CDR3 extends over 13 amino acids.

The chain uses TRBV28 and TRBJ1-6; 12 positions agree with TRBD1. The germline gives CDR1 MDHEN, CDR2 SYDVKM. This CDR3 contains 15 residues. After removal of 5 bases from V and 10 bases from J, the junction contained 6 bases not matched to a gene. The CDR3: CASSPGTGGRSPLHF. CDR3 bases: TGTGCCAGCAGTCCCGGGACAGGGGGCCGATCACCCCTCCACTTT.

The CDR3 nucleotides read TGTGCCAGCAGCGGAGGGACAGTCACCGATACGCAGTATTTT. Encoded protein: CASSGGTVTDTQYF. This sequence joins TRBV9 and TRBJ2-3; 7 positions agree with TRBD1. CDR1 is SGDLS, CDR2 YYNGEE, per germline. The J segment lost 6 bases and the V segment lost 3 bases, leaving 7 bases of the junction unmatched. The CDR3 contains 14 residues.

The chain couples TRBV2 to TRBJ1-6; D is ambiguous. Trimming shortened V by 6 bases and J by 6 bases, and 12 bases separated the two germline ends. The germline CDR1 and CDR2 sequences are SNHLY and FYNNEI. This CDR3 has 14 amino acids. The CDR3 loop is CASSLGGVNSPLHF. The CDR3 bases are TGTGCCAGCAGCTTGGGTGGGGTTAATTCACCCCTCCACTTT.

The CDR3 sequence is CSASAQGAGGWNEQFF. As DNA, the CDR3 is TGCAGTGCTAGTGCGCAAGGAGCGGGGGGATGGAATGAGCAGTTCTTC. The chain uses TRBV20-1 and TRBJ2-1; 9 positions agree with TRBD2. This CDR3 spans 16 amino acids. The trim removed 3 bases at V and 7 bases at J, leaving 13 bases unmatched. CDR1 DFQATT and CDR2 SNEGSKA come from the germline V gene (reference sequence).

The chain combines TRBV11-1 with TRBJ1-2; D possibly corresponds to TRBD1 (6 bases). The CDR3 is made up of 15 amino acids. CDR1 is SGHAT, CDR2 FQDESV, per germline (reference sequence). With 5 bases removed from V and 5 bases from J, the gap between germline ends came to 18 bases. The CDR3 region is CASSPVLGTLYGYTF. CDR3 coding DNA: TGTGCCAGCAGCCCAGTCTTGGGGACATTGTATGGCTACACCTTC.

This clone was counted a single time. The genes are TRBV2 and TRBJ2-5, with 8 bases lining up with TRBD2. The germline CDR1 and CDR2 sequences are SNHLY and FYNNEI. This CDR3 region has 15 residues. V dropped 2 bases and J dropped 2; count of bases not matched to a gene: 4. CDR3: CASSELAGHQETQYF. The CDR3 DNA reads TGTGCCAGCAGTGAATTAGCGGGGCATCAAGAGACCCAGTACTTC.

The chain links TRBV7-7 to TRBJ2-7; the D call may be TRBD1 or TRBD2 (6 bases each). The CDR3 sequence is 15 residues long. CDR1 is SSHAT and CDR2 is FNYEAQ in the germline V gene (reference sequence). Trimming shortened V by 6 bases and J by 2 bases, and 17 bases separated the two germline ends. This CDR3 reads CASSPTGGAAYEQYF. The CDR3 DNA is TGTGCCAGCAGTCCGACCGGGGGCGCCGCCTACGAGCAGTACTTC.

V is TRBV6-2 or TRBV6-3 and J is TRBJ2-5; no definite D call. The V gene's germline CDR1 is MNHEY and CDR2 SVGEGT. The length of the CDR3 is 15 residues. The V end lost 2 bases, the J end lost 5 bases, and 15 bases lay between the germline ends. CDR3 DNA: TGTGCCAGCAGTTACGGCGGCGAGAAATTCGAGACCCAGTACTTC. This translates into CASSYGGEKFETQYF.

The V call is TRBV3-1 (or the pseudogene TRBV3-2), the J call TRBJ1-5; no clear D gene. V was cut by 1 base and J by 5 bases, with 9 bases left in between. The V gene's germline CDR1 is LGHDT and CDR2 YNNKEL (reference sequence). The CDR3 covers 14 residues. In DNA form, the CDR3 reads TGTGCCAGCAGCCAAGGAGTCCACTATCAGCCCCAGCATTTT. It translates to CASSQGVHYQPQHF.

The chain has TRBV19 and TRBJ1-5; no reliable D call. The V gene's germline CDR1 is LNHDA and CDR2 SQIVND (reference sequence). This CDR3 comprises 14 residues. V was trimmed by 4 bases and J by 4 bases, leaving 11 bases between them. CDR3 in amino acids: CASSTRSENQPQHF. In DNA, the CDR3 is TGTGCCAGTAGTACCCGGTCCGAGAATCAGCCCCAGCATTTT.

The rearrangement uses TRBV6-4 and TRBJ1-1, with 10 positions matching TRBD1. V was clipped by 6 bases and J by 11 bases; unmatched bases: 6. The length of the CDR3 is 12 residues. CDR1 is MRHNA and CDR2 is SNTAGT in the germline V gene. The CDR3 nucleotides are TGTGCCAGCAGGGGACAGGGGACGGGGGCTTTCTTT. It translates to CASRGQGTGAFF.

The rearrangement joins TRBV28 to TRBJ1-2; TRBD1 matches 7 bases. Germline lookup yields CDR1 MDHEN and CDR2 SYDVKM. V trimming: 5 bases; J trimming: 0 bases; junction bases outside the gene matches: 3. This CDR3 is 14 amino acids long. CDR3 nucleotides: TGTGCCAGCAGTCCCGGGACAGCTAACTATGGCTACACCTTC. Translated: CASSPGTANYGYTF.

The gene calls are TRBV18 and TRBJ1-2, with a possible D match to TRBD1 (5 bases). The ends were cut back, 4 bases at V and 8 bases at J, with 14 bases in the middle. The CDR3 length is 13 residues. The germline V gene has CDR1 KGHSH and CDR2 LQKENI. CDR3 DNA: TGTGCCAGCTCACTGGGACGCCAGCCGGGCTACACCTTC. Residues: CASSLGRQPGYTF.